The 19 T cell receptor beta chains given below trace back to one sample, sequenced in a study of blood T cell repertoires in COVID-19. Assay: immunoSEQ multiplex PCR; the TCRdb copy retains only in-frame clones and omits some. The sample lists a few hundred thousand clones; approximately 80% were seen once. Sequencing input: peripheral blood. These receptors came from a human donor in a cohort sampled during active COVID-19.

This clone was picked up one time. The chain couples TRBV7-2 to TRBJ1-2; D uncertain. Germline assignment: CDR1 SGHTA and CDR2 FQGNSA. The CDR3 has 11 amino acids. V lost 3 bases to trimming and J lost 4 bases, with 3 bases between them. For the CDR3, the DNA is TGTGCCAGCAGCTTCGGCTATGGCTACACCTTC. Amino acid sequence: CASSFGYGYTF.

This clone has more than one count but fewer than ten. The chain carries TRBV28 and TRBJ1-1, with D hard to call. The V and J ends lost 8 bases and 6 bases respectively, with 13 bases between them. The CDR3 has 12 residues. Germline assignment: CDR1 MDHEN and CDR2 SYDVKM. The CDR3 protein is CASRWSSAEAFF. The CDR3 DNA reads TGTGCCAGCCGATGGTCGAGCGCTGAAGCTTTCTTT. Full variable domain (missing parts from reference TRBV28 and TRBJ1-1): DVKVTQSSRYLVKRTGEKVFLECVQDMDHENMFWYRQDPGLGLRLIYFSYDVKMKEKGDIPEGYSVSREKKERFSLILESASTNQTSMYLCASRWSSAEAFFGQGTRLTVV.

The rearrangement uses TRBV19 and TRBJ1-1; a weak D match, TRBD1 (6 bases). This CDR3 has 13 amino acids. Between the trimmed V and J ends, which lost 5 bases and 4 bases, there was a span of 11 bases. Germline V gene data show CDR1 as LNHDA and CDR2 as SQIVND (reference sequence). The CDR3 here is CASSDVGGTEAFF. The CDR3 DNA sequence: TGTGCCAGTAGTGATGTAGGGGGCACTGAAGCTTTCTTT.

This clone was observed a single time. The chain employs TRBV4-2 and TRBJ1-2; D is uncertain. Germline lookup yields CDR1 LGHNA and CDR2 YNFKEQ. The length of the CDR3 is 14 residues. With 7 bases removed from V and 3 bases from J, the gap between germline ends came to 15 bases. CDR3 coding DNA: TGTGCCAGCAAAGTAGCAGAAACTTACTATGGCTACACCTTC. This sequence encodes CASKVAETYYGYTF.

V gene TRBV20-1 combines with J gene TRBJ1-4; a weak D match, TRBD1 (5 bases). Trimming took off 3 bases at V and 5 bases at J, with 19 bases between the two ends. CDR1 is DFQATT and CDR2 is SNEGSKA in the germline V gene (reference sequence). This CDR3 comprises 16 residues. The CDR3 is CSASDGGGLRNEKLFF. The CDR3 bases are TGCAGTGCTAGTGACGGCGGGGGACTTAGAAATGAAAAACTGTTTTTT.

The chain uses TRBV23-1 and TRBJ2-7, with 8 bases identical to TRBD1. TRBV23-1 is an open reading frame, and its role is uncertain. The CDR3 loop spans 12 amino acids. With V trimmed by 9 bases and J by 5 bases, 6 bases remained unmatched. CDR3 coding DNA: TGCGCCAGATTGGACAGGGACCACGAGCAGTACTTC. Its protein is CARLDRDHEQYF.

The chain carries TRBV3-1 (or the pseudogene TRBV3-2) and TRBJ1-4; 9 bases agree with TRBD1. The CDR3 runs to 16 residues. CDR1 and CDR2 from the germline V gene are LGHDT and YNNKEL (reference sequence). J was trimmed by 8 bases and V by 0 bases; bases with no gene match: 7. CDR3 DNA sequence: TGTGCCAGCAGCCAAGATCGGGGGACAGGGTACGAAAAACTGTTTTTT. It translates to CASSQDRGTGYEKLFF.

This clone came up once. The gene calls are TRBV27 and TRBJ2-2, with 7 bases aligning to TRBD2. The CDR3 length is 19 residues. The ends lost 0 bases at V and 0 bases at J; junction bases unmatched: 10. CDR1 and CDR2 from the germline V gene are MNHEY and SMNVEV (reference sequence). CDR3 DNA sequence: TGTGCCAGCAGTTTATCCCTCCGGGGGGACCTTACGAACACCGGGGAGCTGTTTTTT. Encoded protein: CASSLSLRGDLTNTGELFF.

The V gene is TRBV5-5, the J gene TRBJ2-7; 10 bases are shared with TRBD1. Trimming took 5 bases from V and 2 from J; bases not matched to a gene: 7. CDR3 length: 15 residues. Germline values: CDR1 SGHKS, CDR2 YYEKEE (reference sequence). The CDR3 here is CASSADRGHPYEQYF. CDR3 DNA: TGTGCCAGCAGTGCTGACAGGGGGCACCCCTACGAGCAGTACTTC.

The chain uses TRBV3-1 (or the pseudogene TRBV3-2) and TRBJ2-5; D is undetermined. Trimming took 4 bases from V and 14 from J, leaving 14 bases between them. Germline V gene data show CDR1 as LGHDT and CDR2 as YNNKEL (reference sequence). The CDR3 extends over 11 amino acids. In DNA form, the CDR3 reads TGTGCCAGCAGCCTAAACTTCCTTCCCTACTTC. It is translated as CASSLNFLPYF.

CDR3 sequence (DNA): TGTGCCAGCAGTGAAAGGGGCAGGGGAACCTACGAGCAGTACTTC. Translating it yields CASSERGRGTYEQYF. The rearrangement joins TRBV25-1 to TRBJ2-7; a weak D match, TRBD1 (6 bases). Deletions cut 2 bases from V and 2 bases from J, with 13 bases between. The germline V gene has CDR1 MGHDK and CDR2 SYGVNS. This CDR3 contains 15 residues.

The rearrangement joins TRBV29-1 to TRBJ1-1; D is undetermined. The V end was cut by 4 bases, the J end by 3 bases, with 12 bases between. The germline gives CDR1 SQVTM, CDR2 ANQGSEA. The CDR3 totals 13 residues. The CDR3 bases are TGCAGCGTTGTAAAGGTTCGGGACACTGAAGCTTTCTTT. Amino acid sequence: CSVVKVRDTEAFF.

V gene TRBV7-2 combines with J gene TRBJ2-1, with 9 bases aligning to TRBD2. CDR1 and CDR2 from the germline V gene are SGHTA and FQGNSA. The CDR3 sequence is 16 residues long. With V trimmed by 3 bases and J by 7 bases, 10 bases remained unmatched. The CDR3 sequence: CASSFFLAGTGNEQFF. Here the CDR3 DNA reads TGTGCCAGCAGCTTTTTTCTAGCGGGGACGGGAAATGAGCAGTTCTTC.

The genes are TRBV5-1 and TRBJ2-3; perhaps TRBD2 as D (6 bases). CDR1 and CDR2 from the germline V gene are SGHRS and YFSETQ. V lost 4 bases and J lost 6, with 15 bases in between. This CDR3 has 14 residues. The CDR3 sequence is CASSLRAAGDTQYF. For the CDR3, the DNA is TGCGCCAGCAGCCTAAGGGCTGCGGGGGATACGCAGTATTTT. The variable domain in full, with the rest retrieved from reference TRBV5-1 and TRBJ2-3, is KAGVTQTPRYLIKTRGQQVTLSCSPISGHRSVSWYQQTPGQGLQFLFEYFSETQRNKGNFPGRFSGRQFSNSRSEMNVSTLELGDSALYLCASSLRAAGDTQYFGPGTRLTVL.

V and J are TRBV6-5 and TRBJ2-5, with 9 bases lining up with TRBD2. This CDR3 region has 13 residues. V dropped 11 bases and J dropped 2; count of bases not matched to a gene: 6. Germline V gene data show CDR1 as MNHEY and CDR2 as SVGAGI. The CDR3 sequence: CAVRSGGQETQYF. In DNA, the CDR3 is TGTGCCGTAAGAAGCGGGGGGCAAGAGACCCAGTACTTC.

The chain has TRBV5-1 and TRBJ2-2, with 12 bases aligning to TRBD1. This CDR3 has 16 amino acids. Germline loops: CDR1 SGHRS, CDR2 YFSETQ. V trimming: 1 base; J trimming: 9 bases; junction bases outside the gene matches: 7. The CDR3, as DNA: TGCGCCAGCAGCTTGCAGGGACAGGGGGCTGTCCGGGAGCTGTTTTTT. Translating it yields CASSLQGQGAVRELFF.

This clone was observed a handful of times. In DNA form, the CDR3 reads TGTGCCAGCAGTTACGGACAGGGCTCCTACGAGCAGTACTTC. Protein sequence: CASSYGQGSYEQYF. The rearrangement joins TRBV6-5 to TRBJ2-7; 8 bases are shared with TRBD1. Germline CDR1 MNHEY, CDR2 SVGAGI. The junction had 0 bases not matched to a gene; V was cut back by 2 bases and J by 0 bases. There are 14 residues in the CDR3.

The chain links TRBV5-4 to TRBJ2-3, with 10 positions matching TRBD2. Germline V lookup: CDR1 SGHNT, CDR2 YYREEE (reference sequence). The CDR3 runs 15 residues. Trimming took 5 bases from V and 1 from J; bases not matched to a gene: 4. CDR3 amino acids: CASSFLAGGTDTQYF. In DNA, the CDR3 is TGTGCCAGCAGTTTTCTAGCGGGGGGCACAGATACGCAGTATTTT.

The rearrangement joins TRBV6-2 or TRBV6-3 to TRBJ2-7; 9 bases align to TRBD2. V lost 6 bases and J lost 3; bases outside the gene matches: 9. Looked up from germline, CDR1 is MNHEY and CDR2 is SVGEGT. This CDR3 is built from 15 residues. The DNA for the CDR3 is TGTGCCAGCAGCGACACGAGCGGGGGGTTCTACGAGCAGTACTTC. This translates into CASSDTSGGFYEQYF.